The clone carrying this TCR beta chain was found a few times. What it recognizes is unknown. Sequenced by immunoSEQ multiplex PCR; TCRdb stores in-frame clones only, minus some. The sample contains around 71,000 clones, over 65% of which appear only once. Within the ViraFEST assay, antigen-specific CD4+ T cells underwent expansion with viral peptide pools prior to sequencing. A roughly 11-day culture period preceded the isolation of CD4+ T cells. Negative nucleocapsid antibody tests before and after vaccination confirmed no previous SARS-CoV-2 infection. The data stem from a study of vaccination effects on CD4 cells after COVID-19. The CDR3 is made up of 15 amino acids. After removal of 5 bases from V and 9 bases from J, the junction contained 8 bases not matched to a gene. Germline V gives CDR1 SGHTA, CDR2 FQGTGA.

The V and J genes are TRBV7-3 and TRBJ2-1, with 12 bases identical to TRBD2. The input for sequencing was CD4+ T cells from PBMCs cultured with HCoV-OC43 spike peptides, taken before COVID-19 vaccination. Subset specified: HCoV-OC43 spike overlapping peptide pool stimulation. The TCR originated in a human donor who received a COVID-19 vaccine. DNA of the CDR3: TGTGCCAGCAGCCCGTACGGACTAGCGGGGTCTGAGCAGTTCTTC. Its translation is CASSPYGLAGSEQFF. The whole variable domain, remainder taken from reference TRBV7-3 and TRBJ2-1, is GAGVSQTPSNKVTEKGKYVELRCDPISGHTALYWYRQSLGQGPEFLIYFQGTGAADDSGLPNDRFFAVRPEGSVSTLKIQRTERGDSAVYLCASSPYGLAGSEQFFGPGTRLTVL.